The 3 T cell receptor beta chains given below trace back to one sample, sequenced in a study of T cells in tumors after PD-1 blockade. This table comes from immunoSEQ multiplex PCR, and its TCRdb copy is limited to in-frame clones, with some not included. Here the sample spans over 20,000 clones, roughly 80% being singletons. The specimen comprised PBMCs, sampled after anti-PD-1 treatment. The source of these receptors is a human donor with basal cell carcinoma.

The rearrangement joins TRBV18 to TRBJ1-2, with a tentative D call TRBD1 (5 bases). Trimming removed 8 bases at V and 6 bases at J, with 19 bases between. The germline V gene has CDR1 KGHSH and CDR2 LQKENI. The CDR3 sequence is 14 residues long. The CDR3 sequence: CASARDSGEDGYTF. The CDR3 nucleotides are TGTGCCAGCGCCCGGGACTCCGGGGAAGATGGCTACACCTTC.

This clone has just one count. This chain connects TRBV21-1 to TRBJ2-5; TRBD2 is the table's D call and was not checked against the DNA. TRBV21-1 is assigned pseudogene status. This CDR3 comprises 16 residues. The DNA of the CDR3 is TGTGCCAGCAGCCGTAAATTAGCTACACTTTCTGAGACCCAGTACTTC. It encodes CASSRKLATLSETQYF.

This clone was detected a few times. CDR3 loop: CASGYDRTDEQFF. DNA of the CDR3: TGTGCCAGTGGTTATGACAGGACCGATGAGCAGTTCTTC. The chain links TRBV19 to TRBJ2-1, with a possible D match to TRBD1 (6 bases). Germline values: CDR1 LNHDA, CDR2 SQIVND (reference sequence). V was cut by 8 bases and J by 8 bases, with 16 bases left in between. The CDR3 is 13 residues long.